What follows describes a single T cell receptor (beta chain). What it binds is not known. This entry comes from a study of cytomegalovirus exposure and HLA in healthy donors. The PCR used 60 Vbeta and 13 Jbeta primers. Method: immunoSEQ multiplex PCR; TCRdb's copy keeps in-frame clones and lacks some. The sample table sets out approximately 150,000 clones. Overall study findings and caveats: Per a prior analysis, the majority of TCR beta V segments were productive roughly 90% or roughly 30% of the time. Usually a TCR sequence was rare, but some public TCRs were found in many donors. Excluded were some V segments that proved indistinguishable, including TRBV6-2 and TRBV6-3.

Unmatched junction bases numbered 3, after V lost 3 bases and J lost 1 base. Germline assignment: CDR1 MNHNS and CDR2 SASEGT. The CDR3 totals 15 residues. The chain has TRBV6-1 and TRBJ2-5; 9 bases are a match to TRBD2. This sequence originates from a male donor in good health and CMV-seronegative. The sample comprised PBMCs. The CDR3 loop reads CASSELAGLQETQYF. In nucleotides, the CDR3 is TGTGCCAGCAGTGAGCTAGCGGGGCTCCAAGAGACCCAGTACTTC.